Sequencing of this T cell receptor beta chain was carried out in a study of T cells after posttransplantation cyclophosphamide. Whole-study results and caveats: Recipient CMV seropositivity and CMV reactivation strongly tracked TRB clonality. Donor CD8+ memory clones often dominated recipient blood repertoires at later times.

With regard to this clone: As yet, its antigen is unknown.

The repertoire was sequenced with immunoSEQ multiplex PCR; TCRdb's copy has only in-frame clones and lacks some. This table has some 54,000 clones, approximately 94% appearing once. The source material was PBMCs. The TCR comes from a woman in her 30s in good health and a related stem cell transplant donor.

The CDR3 DNA follows: TGTGCCATCAGTGCTCTAAACACCGGGGAGCTGTTTTTT. Protein: CAISALNTGELFF. The V gene is TRBV10-3, the J gene TRBJ2-2, with D uncertain. The CDR3 length is 13 residues. Germline-derived CDR1 and CDR2 are ENHRY and SYGVKD. V lost 4 bases and J 2 bases, leaving 5 bases between the germline ends.